Listed below are T cell receptor beta chains from one sample, sequenced in a study of regulatory T cells in long-lasting Graves disease. TCRdb redid the calling of the multiplex PCR reads with MiXCR, one entry per CDR3 protein. This sample has roughly 220,000 distinct CDR3 sequences, with about 16% found just once. Sequenced here: peripheral blood mononuclear cells (PBMCs), sampled at new diagnosis, from a patient treated with antithyroid drugs. All receptors derive from a female donor with Graves disease. The CDR3 runs from the conserved cysteine through the conserved F or W. The order of the fields is J gene, D gene, CDR3 length, clone size, V gene, CDR3 protein, CDR3 DNA. D genes are given only for firm matches. Rows may omit the clone size; those that give it use once, few, many or a size class.

j_gene: TRBJ1-6; d_gene: .; len: 17; abundance: many; v_gene: TRBV28; CDR3aa: CASSTLGAGSDNSPLHF; CDR3nt: TGTGCCAGCAGCACACTTGGGGCAGGGAGTGATAATTCACCCCTCCACTTT
j_gene: TRBJ2-7; d_gene: .; len: 15; abundance: many; v_gene: TRBV6-1; CDR3aa: CASSEVSGYTYEQYF; CDR3nt: TGTGCCAGCAGTGAAGTCAGCGGGTATACCTACGAGCAGTACTTC
j_gene: TRBJ1-2; d_gene: .; len: 14; abundance: many; v_gene: TRBV11-3; CDR3aa: CASSSRTGRTGYTF; CDR3nt: TGTGCCAGCAGCTCGAGAACAGGGAGGACTGGCTACACCTTC
j_gene: TRBJ2-5; d_gene: .; len: 12; abundance: many; v_gene: TRBV20-1; CDR3aa: CSAEPPEETQYF; CDR3nt: TGCAGTGCCGAGCCCCCTGAAGAGACCCAGTACTTC
j_gene: TRBJ1-1; d_gene: TRBD1; len: 14; abundance: .; v_gene: TRBV12-3/TRBV12-4; CDR3aa: CASTRQGGNTEAFF; CDR3nt: TGTGCCAGCACCCGACAGGGGGGTAACACTGAAGCTTTCTTT
j_gene: TRBJ2-3; d_gene: .; len: 15; abundance: few; v_gene: TRBV7-6; CDR3aa: CASSPGFMTSDTQYF; CDR3nt: TGTGCCAGCAGTCCGGGGTTCATGACCTCAGATACGCAGTATTTT
j_gene: TRBJ1-2; d_gene: TRBD1; len: 14; abundance: many; v_gene: TRBV7-9; CDR3aa: CASTPGGANYGYTF; CDR3nt: TGTGCCAGCACCCCAGGGGGCGCGAACTATGGCTACACCTTC
j_gene: TRBJ2-3; d_gene: TRBD2; len: 16; abundance: few; v_gene: TRBV5-5; CDR3aa: CASSLSSGLMGDTQYF; CDR3nt: TGTGCCAGCAGCTTATCTAGCGGGTTGATGGGTGATACGCAGTATTTT
j_gene: TRBJ2-3; d_gene: TRBD2; len: 16; abundance: many; v_gene: TRBV12-3/TRBV12-4; CDR3aa: CASSFGGGRGADTQYF; CDR3nt: TGTGCCAGCAGTTTTGGCGGGGGGCGGGGTGCAGATACGCAGTATTTT
j_gene: TRBJ2-7; d_gene: .; len: 10; abundance: many; v_gene: TRBV20-1; CDR3aa: CSAGEAEQYF; CDR3nt: TGCAGTGCTGGCGAGGCAGAGCAGTACTTC
j_gene: TRBJ1-1; d_gene: TRBD1; len: 13; abundance: few; v_gene: TRBV30; CDR3aa: CAWRRTGNTEAFF; CDR3nt: TGTGCCTGGAGGCGGACAGGGAACACTGAAGCTTTCTTT
j_gene: TRBJ2-7; d_gene: .; len: 13; abundance: .; v_gene: TRBV5-5; CDR3aa: CASSLWASYEQYF; CDR3nt: TGTGCCAGCAGCTTGTGGGCCTCCTACGAGCAGTACTTC
j_gene: TRBJ2-5; d_gene: .; len: 13; abundance: many; v_gene: TRBV6-1; CDR3aa: CASSPGGWETQYF; CDR3nt: TGTGCCAGCAGCCCCGGGGGCTGGGAGACCCAGTACTTC
j_gene: TRBJ1-1; d_gene: .; len: 14; abundance: .; v_gene: TRBV12-5; CDR3aa: CASGLKGMNTEAFF; CDR3nt: TGTGCTAGTGGTTTGAAGGGAATGAACACTGAAGCTTTCTTT
j_gene: TRBJ2-1; d_gene: TRBD2; len: 12; abundance: .; v_gene: TRBV20-1; CDR3aa: CSVGGRYNEQFF; CDR3nt: TGCAGTGTCGGCGGGAGGTACAATGAGCAGTTCTTC
j_gene: TRBJ2-5; d_gene: .; len: 16; abundance: many; v_gene: TRBV3-1; CDR3aa: CASSPDLGVAGETQYF; CDR3nt: TGTGCCAGCAGCCCAGACCTGGGTGTGGCTGGTGAGACCCAGTACTTC
j_gene: TRBJ2-3; d_gene: .; len: 16; abundance: .; v_gene: TRBV18; CDR3aa: CASSPFSDTSTDTQYF; CDR3nt: TGTGCCAGCTCACCCTTTTCCGACACGAGCACAGATACGCAGTATTTT
j_gene: TRBJ1-4; d_gene: .; len: 17; abundance: many; v_gene: TRBV12-3/TRBV12-4; CDR3aa: CASSLLGDGATNEKLFF; CDR3nt: TGTGCCAGCAGTTTATTGGGAGATGGGGCCACTAATGAAAAACTGTTTTTT
j_gene: TRBJ2-3; d_gene: TRBD2; len: 15; abundance: many; v_gene: TRBV9; CDR3aa: CASSVSGGFFGTQYF; CDR3nt: TGTGCCAGCAGCGTTTCGGGAGGGTTCTTTGGTACGCAGTATTTT
j_gene: TRBJ2-5; d_gene: .; len: 12; abundance: many; v_gene: TRBV28; CDR3aa: CASRGGQETQYF; CDR3nt: TGTGCCAGCAGAGGGGGTCAAGAGACCCAGTACTTC